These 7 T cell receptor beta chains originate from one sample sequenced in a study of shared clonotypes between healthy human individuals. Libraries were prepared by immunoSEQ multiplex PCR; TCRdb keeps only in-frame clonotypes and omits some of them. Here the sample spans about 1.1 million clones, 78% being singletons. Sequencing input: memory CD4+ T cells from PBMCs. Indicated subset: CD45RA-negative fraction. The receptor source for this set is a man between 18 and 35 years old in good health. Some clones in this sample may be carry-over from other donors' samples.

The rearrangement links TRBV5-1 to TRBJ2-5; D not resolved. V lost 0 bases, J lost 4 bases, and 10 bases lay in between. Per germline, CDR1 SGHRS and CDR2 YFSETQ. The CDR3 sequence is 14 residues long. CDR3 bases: TGCGCCAGCAGCTTGGAACTCCCCCGAGAGACCCAGTACTTC. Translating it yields CASSLELPRETQYF.

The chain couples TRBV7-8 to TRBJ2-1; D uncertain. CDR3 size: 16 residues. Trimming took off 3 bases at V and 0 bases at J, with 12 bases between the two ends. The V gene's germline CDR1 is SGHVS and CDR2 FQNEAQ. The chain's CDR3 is CASSFLYWSSYNEQFF. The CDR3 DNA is TGTGCCAGCAGCTTTTTGTACTGGAGCTCCTACAATGAGCAGTTCTTC. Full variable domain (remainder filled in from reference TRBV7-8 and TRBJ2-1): GAGVSQSPRYKVAKRGQDVALRCDPISGHVSLFWYQQALGQGPEFLTYFQNEAQLDKSGLPSDRFFAERPEGSVSTLKIQRTQQEDSAVYLCASSFLYWSSYNEQFFGPGTRLTVL.

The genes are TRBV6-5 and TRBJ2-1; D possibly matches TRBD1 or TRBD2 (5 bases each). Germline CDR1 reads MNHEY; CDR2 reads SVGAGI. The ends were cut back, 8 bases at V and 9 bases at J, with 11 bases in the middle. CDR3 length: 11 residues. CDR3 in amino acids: CASRRGVEQFF. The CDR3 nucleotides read TGTGCCAGCCGCCGGGGCGTTGAGCAGTTCTTC.

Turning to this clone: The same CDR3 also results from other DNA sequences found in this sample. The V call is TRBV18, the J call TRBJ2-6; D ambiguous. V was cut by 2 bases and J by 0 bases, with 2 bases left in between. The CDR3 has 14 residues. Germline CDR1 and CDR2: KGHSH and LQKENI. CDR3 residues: CASSPNSGANVLTF. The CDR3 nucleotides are TGTGCCAGCTCACCAAACTCTGGGGCCAACGTCCTGACTTTC.

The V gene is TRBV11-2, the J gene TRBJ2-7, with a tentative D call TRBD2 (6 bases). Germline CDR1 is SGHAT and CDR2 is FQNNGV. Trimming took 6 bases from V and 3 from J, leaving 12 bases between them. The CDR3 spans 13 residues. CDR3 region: CASRGVGGYEQYF. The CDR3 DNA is TGTGCCAGCAGAGGGGTCGGGGGCTACGAGCAGTACTTC.

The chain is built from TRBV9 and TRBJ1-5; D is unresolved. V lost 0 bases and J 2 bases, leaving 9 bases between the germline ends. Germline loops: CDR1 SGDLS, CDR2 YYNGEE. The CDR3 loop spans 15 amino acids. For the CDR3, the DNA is TGTGCCAGCAGCGTAGAGAGGAGGTGCAATCAGCCCCAGCATTTT. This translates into CASSVERRCNQPQHF.

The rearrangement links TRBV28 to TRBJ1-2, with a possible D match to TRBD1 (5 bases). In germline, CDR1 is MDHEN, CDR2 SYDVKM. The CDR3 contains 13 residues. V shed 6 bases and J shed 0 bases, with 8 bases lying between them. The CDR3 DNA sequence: TGTGCCAGCAGGGGACCGACTAACTATGGCTACACCTTC. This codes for CASRGPTNYGYTF.